This is a list of T cell receptor beta chains from one sample in a study of vaccination effects on CD4 cells after COVID-19. The repertoire was sequenced with immunoSEQ multiplex PCR; TCRdb's copy has only in-frame clones and lacks some. The repertoire holds 77,000 or so clones, with about four fifths as singletons. No antigen has been assigned to these receptors. Sequencing was performed on CD4+ T cells from PBMCs cultured with SARS-CoV-2 spike peptides, taken before COVID-19 vaccination. Receptors were obtained from a human donor who received a COVID-19 vaccine. Both conserved end residues are part of each CDR3. The D gene is left open where the match is weak. Only part of the rows carry a size: once, few, many, or a class if the clone is expanded.

TRBJ1-3 NA NA TRBV4-1 TGCGCCAGCAGCCAAGCGGGACGGAGTCGCTCTGGAAACACCATATATTTT CASSQAGRSRSGNTIYF
TRBJ1-4 NA TRBD1 TRBV28 TGTGCCAGCAGTTTTGGGGGGGACAGGGGGAAAGAAAAACTGTTTTTT CASSFGGDRGKEKLFF
TRBJ1-5 NA NA TRBV2 TGTGCCAGCGGGATAGAGGGAGGGGATCAGCCCCAGCATTTT CASGIEGGDQPQHF
TRBJ2-5 NA NA TRBV2 TGTGCCAGCAGTGGGACAGTCCAAGAGACCCAGTACTTC CASSGTVQETQYF
TRBJ2-1 few NA TRBV12-5 TGTGCTAGTGGTTTGGTCCCTCTCGGACGTCCCTACAATGAGCAGTTCTTC CASGLVPLGRPYNEQFF
TRBJ1-5 NA TRBD1 TRBV24-1 TGTGCCACCAGTGCCTACGGGACAGGGATCGATCAGCCCCAGCATTTT CATSAYGTGIDQPQHF
TRBJ2-3 NA TRBD2 TRBV18 TGTGCCAGCTCACCAAGGCCTAGCGGGGGGCCCACAGATACGCAGTATTTT CASSPRPSGGPTDTQYF
TRBJ2-1 NA TRBD2 TRBV4-3 TGCGCCAGCAGCCAAGATGGCCAGCGGGGGGACTCCTACAATGAGCAGTTCTTC CASSQDGQRGDSYNEQFF
TRBJ1-6 few TRBD1 TRBV4-1 TGCGCCAGCAGCAACCGACAGGGAGGTAATTCACCCCTCCACTTT CASSNRQGGNSPLHF
TRBJ2-2 NA NA TRBV11-3 TGTGCCAGCAGCGGTTCCCGGGACGGGAACACCGGGGAGCTGTTTTTT CASSGSRDGNTGELFF
TRBJ1-2 NA NA TRBV5-4 TGTGCCAGCAGCTTAGGGACGTCCACCTATGGCTACACCTTC CASSLGTSTYGYTF
TRBJ2-1 NA NA TRBV6-5 TGTGCCAGCAACCCCGCGCCGGCTCGTTGGGAGCAGTTCTTC CASNPAPARWEQFF
TRBJ2-1 NA TRBD2 TRBV5-1 TGCGCCAGCAGCTTGACCAGCGGGGCCTTCGAGCTTTTCTTC CASSLTSGAFELFF
TRBJ1-3 NA NA TRBV2 TGTGCCAGCAGTGTGACAGGAAACACCATATATTTT CASSVTGNTIYF
TRBJ2-1 NA TRBD2 TRBV7-2 TGTGCCAGCAGCCCCCGCTTACTAGCGGGGGGGCAGAACAATGAGCAGTTCTTC CASSPRLLAGGQNNEQFF
TRBJ1-4 NA NA TRBV19 TGTGCCAGTAGGGCGGGAGGCAGCCTAAATGAAAAACTGTTTTTT CASRAGGSLNEKLFF
TRBJ1-3 NA NA TRBV9 TGTGCCAGCAGCAACACAGGAGGAAACACCATATATTTT CASSNTGGNTIYF
TRBJ1-2 NA TRBD1 TRBV7-2 TGTGCCAGCAGCCAAATGACAGGGGCTAACTATGGCTACACCTTC CASSQMTGANYGYTF
TRBJ2-3 NA NA TRBV5-8 TGTGCCAGCCCTGGGGATACGCAGTATTTT CASPGDTQYF
TRBJ1-2 NA NA TRBV28 TGTGCCAGCGGCGGGGGTCGGTATGGCTACACCTTC CASGGGRYGYTF
TRBJ2-1 NA TRBD2 TRBV3-1/TRBV3-2 TGTGCCAGCAGACACCTAGCGGGGGATATAAATGAGCAGTTCTTC CASRHLAGDINEQFF
TRBJ1-1 NA NA TRBV10-3 TGTGCCATCAGTGAAGGGGGATCAGACGTTGAAGCTTTCTTT CAISEGGSDVEAFF
TRBJ1-3 NA NA TRBV10-2 TGCGCCAGCAGCGCCGGGACCCGCTCTGGAAACACCATATATTTT CASSAGTRSGNTIYF
TRBJ2-2 few TRBD1 TRBV11-3 TGTGCCAGCAGCTGGGACAGCGGAGGGGAGCTGTTTTTT CASSWDSGGELFF
TRBJ1-2 NA TRBD1 TRBV5-1 TGCGCCAGCAGCTTGGAACCGGGACAGGGCTTTGGCTACACCTTC CASSLEPGQGFGYTF
TRBJ1-2 NA TRBD1 TRBV30 TGTGCCTGGAGTCCCGGGACAGGGGGGAGCGGCTACACCTTC CAWSPGTGGSGYTF
TRBJ1-3 NA NA TRBV4-2 TGTGCCAGCAGCCAAGTCTTGTTCGGGGCTGGAAACACCATATATTTT CASSQVLFGAGNTIYF